Each of the 9 T cell receptor beta chains below was sequenced from the same sample in a study of blood T cell repertoires in COVID-19 (dated by TCRdb to 2018 to 2020). The library was made by the immunoSEQ multiplex PCR assay. TCRdb carries this immuneACCESS record with in-frame sequences only. Its versions omit some clonotypes, under half of them owing to an unresolved V gene in the studies checked, with the rest unexplained. The sample table holds 380,000 or so clones, of which roughly 86% were seen once. The ten largest clonotypes hold 1.3% of the sample. Sequenced sample: PBMCs or T cells enriched from blood (not recorded which). The receptor source for this set is a man younger than 45 who had recovered from COVID-19.

V and J are TRBV5-1 and TRBJ2-7; 10 bases map to TRBD1. V lost 7 bases to trimming and J lost 5 bases; unmatched junction nucleotides: 12. The CDR3 consists of 15 residues. Germline V lookup: CDR1 SGHRS, CDR2 YFSETQ. The CDR3 protein is CASGGQMDRGNEQYF. For the CDR3, the DNA is TGCGCCAGCGGCGGTCAGATGGACAGGGGGAACGAGCAGTACTTC.

This clone appeared once. The rearrangement links TRBV6-5 to TRBJ2-7; 8 bases match TRBD1. The CDR3 extends over 15 amino acids. Germline lookup yields CDR1 MNHEY and CDR2 SVGAGI. V lost 5 bases, J lost 2 bases, and 8 bases stayed unmatched. The chain's CDR3 is CASSRLGQDTYEQYF. DNA of the CDR3: TGTGCCAGCAGTCGTCTGGGACAGGACACCTACGAGCAGTACTTC.

This clone has just one count. CDR3 protein: CASSQPLAGQQFF. The CDR3, as DNA: TGCGCCAGCAGCCAACCACTAGCGGGGCAGCAGTTCTTC. V usage is TRBV4-1 and J usage is TRBJ2-1; TRBD2 matches 10 bases. V lost 2 bases to trimming and J lost 11 bases; unmatched junction nucleotides: 3. There are 13 residues in the CDR3. From germline, CDR1 is MGHRA and CDR2 YSYEKL.

The chain links TRBV6-5 to TRBJ2-5; 8 bases fit TRBD1. CDR3 size: 13 residues. Germline V gene sequence: CDR1 MNHEY, CDR2 SVGAGI. V was pared by 10 bases and J by 4 bases, with 8 bases of the junction left unmatched. In nucleotides, the CDR3 is TGTGCCACCACCAGGACAGGGCGAGAGACCCAGTACTTC. Translation: CATTRTGRETQYF.

This CDR3 is CASSLGDRGSEQYF. Here the CDR3 DNA reads TGCGCCAGCAGCTTGGGGGACAGGGGCTCGGAGCAGTACTTC. V is TRBV5-1 and J is TRBJ2-7, with 10 bases fitting TRBD1. Germline trimming cut 0 bases from V and 7 bases from J; bases unmatched to any gene: 4. CDR1 SGHRS and CDR2 YFSETQ come from the germline V gene. This CDR3 is 14 amino acids long.

This sequence joins TRBV7-3 and TRBJ1-2; 10 positions agree with TRBD1. The CDR3 totals 16 residues. Germline CDR1 and CDR2: SGHTA and FQGTGA. The V gene end was trimmed by 0 bases and the J gene end by 2 bases; junction bases not matched to a gene: 3. As DNA, the CDR3 is TGTGCCAGCAGCTTAACACCGGGACAGGGGAACTATGGCTACACCTTC. Its translation is CASSLTPGQGNYGYTF. The full variable domain, rest sourced from reference TRBV7-3 and TRBJ1-2, is GAGVSQTPSNKVTEKGKYVELRCDPISGHTALYWYRQSLGQGPEFLIYFQGTGAADDSGLPNDRFFAVRPEGSVSTLKIQRTERGDSAVYLCASSLTPGQGNYGYTFGSGTRLTVV.

The chain employs TRBV5-1 and TRBJ1-1, with D perhaps matching TRBD1 (5 bases). The length of the CDR3 is 15 residues. Trimming shortened V by 0 bases and J by 4 bases, and 13 bases separated the two germline ends. Per germline, CDR1 SGHRS and CDR2 YFSETQ. For the CDR3, the DNA is TGCGCCAGCAGCTTGGAAAGGGGAATGGGCACTGAAGCTTTCTTT. It codes for CASSLERGMGTEAFF.

V usage is TRBV6-2 or TRBV6-3 and J usage is TRBJ1-1; TRBD1 aligns across 8 bases. The CDR3 spans 16 residues. The V gene's germline CDR1 is MNHEY and CDR2 SVGEGT. V was pared by 2 bases and J by 3 bases, with 8 bases of the junction left unmatched. CDR3 loop: CASSYRTGHGYTEAFF. DNA for the CDR3: TGTGCCAGCAGTTACCGGACAGGGCATGGTTACACTGAAGCTTTCTTT.

V gene TRBV11-2 combines with J gene TRBJ1-1; TRBD1 agrees at 7 bases. After removal of 5 bases from V and 0 bases from J, the junction contained 9 bases not matched to a gene. There are 16 residues in the CDR3. The V gene's germline CDR1 is SGHAT and CDR2 FQNNGV. The CDR3 protein is CASSDLGGSMNTEAFF. In DNA, the CDR3 is TGTGCCAGCAGCGACTTAGGGGGCAGCATGAACACTGAAGCTTTCTTT.